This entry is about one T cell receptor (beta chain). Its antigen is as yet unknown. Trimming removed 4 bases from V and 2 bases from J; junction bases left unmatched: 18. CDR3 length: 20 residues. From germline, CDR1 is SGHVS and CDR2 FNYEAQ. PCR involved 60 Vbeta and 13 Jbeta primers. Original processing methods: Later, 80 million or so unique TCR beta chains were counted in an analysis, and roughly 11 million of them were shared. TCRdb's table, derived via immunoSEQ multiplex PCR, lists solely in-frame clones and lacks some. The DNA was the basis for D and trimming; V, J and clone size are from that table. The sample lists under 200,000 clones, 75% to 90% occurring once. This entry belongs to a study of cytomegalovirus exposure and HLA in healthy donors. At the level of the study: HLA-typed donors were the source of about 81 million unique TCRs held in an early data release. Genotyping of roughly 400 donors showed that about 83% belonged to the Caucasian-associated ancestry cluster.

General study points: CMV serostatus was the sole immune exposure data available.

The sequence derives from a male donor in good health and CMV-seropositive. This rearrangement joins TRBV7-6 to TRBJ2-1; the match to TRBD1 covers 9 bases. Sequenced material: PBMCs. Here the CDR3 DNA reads TGTGCCAGCAGCTGGCAGGTGGGACAGGGTAAGCGGAAGACCTACAATGAGCAGTTCTTC. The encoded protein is CASSWQVGQGKRKTYNEQFF. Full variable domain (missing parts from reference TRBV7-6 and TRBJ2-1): GAGVSQSPRYKVTKRGQDVALRCDPISGHVSLYWYRQALGQGPEFLTYFNYEAQQDKSGLPNDRFSAERPEGSISTLTIQRTEQRDSAMYRCASSWQVGQGKRKTYNEQFFGPGTRLTVL.